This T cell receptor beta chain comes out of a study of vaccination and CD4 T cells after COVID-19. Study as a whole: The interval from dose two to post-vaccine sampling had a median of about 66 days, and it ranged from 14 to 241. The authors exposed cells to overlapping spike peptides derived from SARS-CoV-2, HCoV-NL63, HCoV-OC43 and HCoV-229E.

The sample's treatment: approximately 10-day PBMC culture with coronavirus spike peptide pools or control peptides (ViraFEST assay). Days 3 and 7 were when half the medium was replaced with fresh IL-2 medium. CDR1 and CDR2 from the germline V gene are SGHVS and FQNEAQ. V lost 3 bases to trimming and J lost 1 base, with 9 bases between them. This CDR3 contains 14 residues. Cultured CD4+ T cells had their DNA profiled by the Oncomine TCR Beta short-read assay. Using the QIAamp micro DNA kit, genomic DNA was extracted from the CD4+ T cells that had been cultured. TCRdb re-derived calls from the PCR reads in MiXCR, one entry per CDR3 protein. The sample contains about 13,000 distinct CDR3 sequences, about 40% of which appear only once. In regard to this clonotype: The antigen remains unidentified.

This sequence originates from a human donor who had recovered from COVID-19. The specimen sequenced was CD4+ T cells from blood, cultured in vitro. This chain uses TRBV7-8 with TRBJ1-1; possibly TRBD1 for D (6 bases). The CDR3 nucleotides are TGTGCCAGCAGCTTCGGCAGGGGGAACACTGAAGCTTTCTTT. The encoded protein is CASSFGRGNTEAFF.